Each of the 18 T cell receptor beta chains below was sequenced from the same sample in a study of blood T cell repertoires in COVID-19. Clones were read by immunoSEQ multiplex PCR, and TCRdb kept only the in-frame ones, dropping some. Among 120,000 or so clones listed, 80% were seen once. Source material: peripheral blood. All receptors derive from a man between 65 and 79 years old with acute or convalescent COVID-19.

The chain combines TRBV5-4 with TRBJ1-1; tentative D call: TRBD1 (5 bases). Germline CDR1 is SGHNT and CDR2 is YYREEE (reference sequence). V was cut by 1 base and J by 6 bases, with 13 bases left in between. The CDR3 runs 14 residues. CDR3 nucleotides: TGTGCCAGCAGCTTGAAGGGCGGACAAGCTGAAGCTTTCTTT. Its protein is CASSLKGGQAEAFF.

This clone was observed many times. The J gene is TRBJ2-7, the V gene TRBV7-2, with a tentative D call TRBD1 (6 bases). The V end lost 0 bases, the J end lost 2 bases, and 8 bases lay between the germline ends. The CDR3 contains 14 residues. In germline, CDR1 is SGHTA, CDR2 FQGNSA. The CDR3 protein is CASSLATGPYEQYF. The CDR3 DNA sequence: TGTGCCAGCAGCTTAGCCACAGGGCCCTACGAGCAGTACTTC.

The chain employs TRBV5-6 and TRBJ2-5; D ambiguous. The CDR3 runs 11 residues. V dropped 4 bases and J dropped 5 bases, with 6 bases sitting between them. Germline values: CDR1 SGHDT, CDR2 YYEEEE. The CDR3 loop is CASSRRETQYF. In nucleotides, the CDR3 is TGTGCCAGCAGCCGGCGGGAGACCCAGTACTTC.

The chain couples TRBV2 to TRBJ2-1; 12 bases are shared with TRBD2. Trimming took 5 bases from V and 4 from J; bases not matched to a gene: 12. CDR3 length: 18 amino acids. Germline CDR1 SNHLY, CDR2 FYNNEI. The CDR3, as DNA: TGTGCCAGCAGTTTCGACCTAGCGGGGGGGCCTGGTTACAATGAGCAGTTCTTC. Its translation is CASSFDLAGGPGYNEQFF.

The chain employs TRBV12-2 and TRBJ1-1; TRBD1, the D gene given by the table, was not confirmed from the DNA. TRBV12-2 is annotated as a pseudogene. The CDR3 spans 20 residues. This CDR3 reads CASRLAQGTIQGPTNTEAFF. CDR3 in DNA: TGTGCAAGTCGCTTAGCGCAAGGCACGATACAGGGCCCCACGAACACTGAAGCTTTCTTT.

V and J are TRBV5-8 and TRBJ1-3; 7 nucleotides match TRBD1. CDR3 length equals 16 residues. Germline CDR1 SGHTS, CDR2 YDEGEE. The V gene end was trimmed by 2 bases and the J gene end by 4 bases; junction bases not matched to a gene: 9. The CDR3 DNA sequence: TGTGCCAGCAGCTTAAACAGGGGAAGTGGAGGAAACACCATATATTTT. Protein product: CASSLNRGSGGNTIYF. Filled out from reference TRBV5-8 and TRBJ1-3, the complete variable domain reads EAGVTQSPTHLIKTRGQQATLRCSPISGHTSVYWYQQALGLGLQFLLWYDEGEERNRGNFPPRFSGRQFPNYSSELNVNALELEDSALYLCASSLNRGSGGNTIYFGEGSWLTVV.

This chain joins TRBV27 and TRBJ2-4; 9 bases line up with TRBD1. V dropped 3 bases and J dropped 1; count of bases not matched to a gene: 7. The CDR3 spans 17 residues. Germline V lookup: CDR1 MNHEY, CDR2 SMNVEV (reference sequence). In DNA form, the CDR3 reads TGTGCCAGCAGTTTTCCTCGACAGGGGGATGCCAAAAACATTCAGTACTTC. Encoded protein: CASSFPRQGDAKNIQYF.

This clone was seen more than once but under ten times. The J gene is TRBJ1-3, the V gene TRBV27; D possibly corresponds to TRBD1 (5 bases). V shed 8 bases and J shed 2 bases, with 16 bases lying between them. In germline, CDR1 is MNHEY, CDR2 SMNVEV (reference sequence). The CDR3 contains 15 residues. The CDR3 sequence: CASGSWGAAGNTIYF. For the CDR3, the DNA is TGTGCCAGCGGCTCTTGGGGCGCTGCTGGAAACACCATATATTTT.

The chain joins TRBV7-8 to TRBJ2-2; TRBD2 matches 7 bases. This CDR3 contains 15 residues. Trimming at V came to 4 bases and at J to 4 bases, leaving 6 bases not matched to a gene. CDR1 is SGHVS and CDR2 is FQNEAQ in the germline V gene. The CDR3 loop is CASSSGLYVTGELFF. Here the CDR3 DNA reads TGTGCCAGCAGCTCGGGACTATACGTCACCGGGGAGCTGTTTTTT.

CDR3 bases: TGTGCCAGTCACCCAGGACATCAAAACACTGAAGCTTTCTTT. Translating gives CASHPGHQNTEAFF. The J gene is TRBJ1-1, the V gene TRBV19, with a weak D call TRBD1 (5 bases). The germline V and J ends were trimmed by 8 bases and 2 bases, with 15 bases remaining between them. CDR3 length: 14 amino acids. Per the germline V gene, CDR1 is LNHDA and CDR2 is SQIVND (reference sequence).

The chain couples TRBV2 to TRBJ1-5; 10 bases fit TRBD1. Trimming took 6 bases from V and 7 from J; bases not matched to a gene: 6. The CDR3 has 14 amino acids. CDR1 is SNHLY and CDR2 is FYNNEI in the germline V gene. The CDR3 sequence is CASRARDRGQPQHF. The CDR3 DNA follows: TGTGCCAGCAGAGCCCGGGACAGGGGACAGCCCCAGCATTTT.

This clone is a singleton in its sample. The J gene is TRBJ2-1, the V gene TRBV5-1, with D possibly TRBD1 on 6 matching bases. V was clipped by 2 bases and J by 5 bases, with 11 bases between them. Germline CDR1 is SGHRS and CDR2 is YFSETQ. The CDR3 loop spans 14 amino acids. The CDR3 DNA sequence: TGCGCCAGCAGCTTTGGGGACACTAACAATGAGCAGTTCTTC. Its translation: CASSFGDTNNEQFF.

The V call is TRBV28, the J call TRBJ2-7; D gene uncertain. Germline lookup yields CDR1 MDHEN and CDR2 SYDVKM. V lost 2 bases to trimming and J lost 6 bases, with 11 bases between them. The CDR3 sequence is 13 residues long. Written as DNA, the CDR3 is TGTGCCAGCAGTTTAACCTTACTCGGCGAGCAGTACTTC. Its protein is CASSLTLLGEQYF.

This clone showed up just a few times. This rearrangement joins TRBV6-5 to TRBJ1-4, with D possibly matching TRBD1 (6 bases). V lost 5 bases and J lost 0, with 10 bases in between. The CDR3 consists of 15 residues. Germline values: CDR1 MNHEY, CDR2 SVGAGI. The CDR3 here is CASSPRTATNEKLFF. CDR3 nucleotide sequence: TGTGCCAGCAGTCCGCGGACAGCAACTAATGAAAAACTGTTTTTT.

V and J are TRBV9 and TRBJ1-2; D unresolved. Trimming cost V 2 bases and J 3 bases, with 14 bases left between them. CDR3 length equals 15 residues. Germline lookup yields CDR1 SGDLS and CDR2 YYNGEE. The CDR3 is CASSVSLHADYGYTF. The DNA of the CDR3 is TGTGCCAGCAGCGTCTCCTTACACGCTGACTATGGCTACACCTTC.

The chain is built from TRBV10-3 and TRBJ2-7; 8 nucleotides align to TRBD2. The ends lost 7 bases at V and 3 bases at J; junction bases unmatched: 8. This CDR3 region has 14 residues. Germline V gives CDR1 ENHRY, CDR2 SYGVKD. CDR3 sequence: CAITLSAGGYEQYF. CDR3 DNA: TGTGCCATCACCTTGAGCGCGGGGGGCTACGAGCAGTACTTC.

V usage is TRBV5-1 and J usage is TRBJ2-2; 12 positions match TRBD2. The CDR3 runs 15 residues. The V and J ends lost 4 bases and 7 bases, in that order; junction bases with no gene match: 5. Per germline, CDR1 SGHRS and CDR2 YFSETQ. For the CDR3, the DNA is TGCGCCAGCAGCCGGACTAGCGGGGTTAACGGGGAGCTGTTTTTT. Translated, it gives CASSRTSGVNGELFF.

The V call is TRBV28, the J call TRBJ2-1, with TRBD2 identical over 12 bases. The germline gives CDR1 MDHEN, CDR2 SYDVKM. The CDR3 runs 15 residues. Trimming took 4 bases from V and 8 from J; bases not matched to a gene: 6. CDR3 sequence: CASSSGTSGSHEQFF. CDR3 DNA: TGTGCCAGCAGTTCCGGGACTAGCGGGTCGCATGAGCAGTTCTTC.